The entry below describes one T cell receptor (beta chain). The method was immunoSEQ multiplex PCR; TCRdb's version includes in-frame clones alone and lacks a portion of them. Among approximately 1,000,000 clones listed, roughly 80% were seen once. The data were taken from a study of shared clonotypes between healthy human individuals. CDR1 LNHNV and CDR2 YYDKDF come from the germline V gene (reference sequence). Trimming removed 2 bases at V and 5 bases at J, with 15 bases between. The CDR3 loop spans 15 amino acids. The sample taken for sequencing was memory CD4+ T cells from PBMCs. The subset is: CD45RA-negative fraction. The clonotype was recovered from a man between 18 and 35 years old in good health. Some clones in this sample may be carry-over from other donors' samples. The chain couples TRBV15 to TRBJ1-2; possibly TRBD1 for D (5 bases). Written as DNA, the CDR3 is TGTGCCACCAGCAGACCCGAGAGGGACGGGTATGGCTACACCTTC. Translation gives CATSRPERDGYGYTF.